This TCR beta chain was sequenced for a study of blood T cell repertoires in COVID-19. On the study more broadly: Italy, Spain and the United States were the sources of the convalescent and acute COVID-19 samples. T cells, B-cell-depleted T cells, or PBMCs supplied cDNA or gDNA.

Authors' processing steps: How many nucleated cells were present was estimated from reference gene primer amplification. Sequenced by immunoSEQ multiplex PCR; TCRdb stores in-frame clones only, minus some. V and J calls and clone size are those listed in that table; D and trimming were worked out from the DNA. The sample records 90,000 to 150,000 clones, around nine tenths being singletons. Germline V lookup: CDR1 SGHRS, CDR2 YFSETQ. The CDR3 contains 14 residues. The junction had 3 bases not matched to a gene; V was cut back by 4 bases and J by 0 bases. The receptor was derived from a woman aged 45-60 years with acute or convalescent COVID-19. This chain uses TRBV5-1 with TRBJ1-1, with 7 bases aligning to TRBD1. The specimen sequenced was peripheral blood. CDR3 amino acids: CASSGGQMNTEAFF. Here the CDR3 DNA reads TGCGCCAGCAGCGGGGGACAGATGAACACTGAAGCTTTCTTT.